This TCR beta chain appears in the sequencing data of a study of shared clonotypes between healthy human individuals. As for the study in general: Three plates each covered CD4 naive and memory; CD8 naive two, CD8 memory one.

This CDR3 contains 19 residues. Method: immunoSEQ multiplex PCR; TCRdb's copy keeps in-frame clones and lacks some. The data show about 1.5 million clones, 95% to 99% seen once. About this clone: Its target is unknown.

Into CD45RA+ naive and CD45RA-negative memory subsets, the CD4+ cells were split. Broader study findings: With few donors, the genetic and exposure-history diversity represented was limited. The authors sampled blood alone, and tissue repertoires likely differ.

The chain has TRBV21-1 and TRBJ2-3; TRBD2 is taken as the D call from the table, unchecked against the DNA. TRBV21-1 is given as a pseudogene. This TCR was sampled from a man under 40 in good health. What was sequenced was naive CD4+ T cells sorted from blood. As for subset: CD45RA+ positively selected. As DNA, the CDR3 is TGTGCCAGCAACAAAAAGGGGCTAGCGGGAGAAGAACCTTCTAATACGCAGTATTTT. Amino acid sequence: CASNKKGLAGEEPSNTQYF.